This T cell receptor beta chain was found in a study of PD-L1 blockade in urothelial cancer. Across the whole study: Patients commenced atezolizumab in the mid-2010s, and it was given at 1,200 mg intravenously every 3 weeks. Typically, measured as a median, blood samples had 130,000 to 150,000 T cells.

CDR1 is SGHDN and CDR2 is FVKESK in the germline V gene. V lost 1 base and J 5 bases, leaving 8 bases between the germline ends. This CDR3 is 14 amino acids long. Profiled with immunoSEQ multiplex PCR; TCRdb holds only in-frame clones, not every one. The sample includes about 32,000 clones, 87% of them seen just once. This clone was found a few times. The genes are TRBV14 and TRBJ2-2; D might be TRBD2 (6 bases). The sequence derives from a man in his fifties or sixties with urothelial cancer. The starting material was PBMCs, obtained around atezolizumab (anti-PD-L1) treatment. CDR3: CASSQAGLTGELFF. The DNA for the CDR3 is TGTGCCAGCAGCCAAGCGGGACTGACCGGGGAGCTGTTTTTT.